The sequence of this TCR beta chain was determined in a study of T cell repertoires in cytomegalovirus infection. Across the study: Recently identified HLA-C-restricted and well-studied HLA-B-restricted CMV epitopes were used. Through public TCR beta signatures, both CMV infection and matching HLA type were indicated.

Whole-study findings and limits: There were HLA-C-restricted CMV-specific TCR beta clonotypes dominating the ex vivo response.

This clonotype has just a few counts. The antigen is unknown. In TCRdb, the reads were re-called with MiXCR into one record per CDR3 protein. The profile shows 110,000 or so distinct CDR3 sequences, about 30% of them singletons. The input for sequencing was CD8+ T cells from cultured PBMCs, taken from culture after CMV antigen stimulation. The TCR comes from a human donor in good health (CMV status not recorded). Some clones in this sample may be carry-over from other donors' samples.

The CDR3 spells CASSLARLADTDTQYF. DNA of the CDR3: TGTGCCAGCAGCTTGGCAAGACTAGCGGACACAGATACGCAGTATTTT. V usage is TRBV5-6 and J usage is TRBJ2-3; 9 bases are a match to TRBD2. The V segment lost 0 bases and the J segment 2 bases; nucleotides outside the gene matches: 4. Germline V CDR1 and CDR2: SGHDT, YYEEEE. The CDR3 sequence is 16 residues long.